This T cell receptor (beta chain) was sequenced for a study of OX40 agonist ivuxolimab in advanced cancers. Remarks on this clone: Its antigen is currently unknown.

Assay used: immunoSEQ multiplex PCR; TCRdb lists only in-frame clones, some missing. The repertoire has some 87,000 clones, around 94% of them found once; the top ten carry 9.5% to 11%. Whole-study findings and limits: With doses of 0.1 to 3.0 mg/kg, CD4+ and CD8+ blood T cells had undergone clonal expansion by week 6.

The receptor was derived from an adult with an advanced solid tumor such as melanoma, head and neck, liver or kidney cancer. Here the sequenced sample was CD4+ or CD8+ T cells sorted from blood, taken in a trial of the OX40 agonist ivuxolimab.

The CDR3 here is CASSLATAYEQYF. The CDR3 region has the DNA TGTGCCAGCAGCTTAGCGACCGCCTACGAGCAGTACTTC. The rearrangement links TRBV7-8 to TRBJ2-7; no clear D. V gave up 0 bases and J gave up 2 bases, with 5 bases separating them. Germline V lookup: CDR1 SGHVS, CDR2 FQNEAQ. CDR3 size: 13 residues.